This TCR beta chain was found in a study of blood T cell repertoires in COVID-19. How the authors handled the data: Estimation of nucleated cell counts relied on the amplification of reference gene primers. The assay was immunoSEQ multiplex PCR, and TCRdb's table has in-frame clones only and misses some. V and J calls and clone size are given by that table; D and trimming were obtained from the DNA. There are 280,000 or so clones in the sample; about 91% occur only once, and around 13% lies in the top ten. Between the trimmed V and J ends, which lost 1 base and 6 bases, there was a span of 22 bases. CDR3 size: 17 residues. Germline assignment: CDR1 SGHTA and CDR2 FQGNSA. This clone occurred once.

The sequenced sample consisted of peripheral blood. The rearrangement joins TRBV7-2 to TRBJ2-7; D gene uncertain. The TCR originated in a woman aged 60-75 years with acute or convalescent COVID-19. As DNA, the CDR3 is TGTGCCAGCAGCTTAGGTAGCATCCAAAGTGGGTTAGGCGAGCAGTACTTC. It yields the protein CASSLGSIQSGLGEQYF.